This is a list of T cell receptor beta chains from one sample in a study of blood T cells in healthy people across ages. TCRdb fed the 5' RACE reads into MiXCR, producing one record per CDR3 protein. Of 550,000 to 650,000 distinct CDR3 sequences in the sample, under 30% were seen once. Sequences were obtained from blood. These TCRs come from a woman older than 75 in good health. Both conserved end residues are part of each CDR3. Fields, in order: D gene, clone size, V gene, J gene, CDR3 DNA, CDR3 protein. The D gene is left open where the match is weak. Part of the rows lack a size; the others show once, few, many or a class for expanded clones.

>TRBD1|NA|TRBV5-1|TRBJ1-2
TGCGCCAGCAGCTTGCTTCAAGGACACGGGACAGTTAACTATGGCTACACCTTC
CASSLLQGHGTVNYGYTF
>NA|NA|TRBV28|TRBJ1-6
TGTGCCAGCAGGTCAGGGCCTTATAATTCACCCCTCCACTTT
CASRSGPYNSPLHF
>TRBD1|NA|TRBV20-1|TRBJ2-3
TGCAGTGCTAGAGTCCCGGGACAGGGGGCAGATACGCAGTATTTT
CSARVPGQGADTQYF
>TRBD1|NA|TRBV20-1|TRBJ1-5
TGCAGTGCCAAGGTTTACAGGGGTAGCAATCAGCCCCAGCATTTT
CSAKVYRGSNQPQHF
>NA|many|TRBV20-1|TRBJ2-7
TGCAGTGCTAGATCTCCTACGAAGCAGTACTTC
CSARSPTKQYF
>NA|few|TRBV20-1|TRBJ2-7
TGCAGTGCCGTAACGGGGGGCGCCGGGACGGGCTACAATGAGCAGTACTTC
CSAVTGGAGTGYNEQYF
>TRBD1|many|TRBV7-9|TRBJ2-6
TGTGCCAGCAGCCCGCGGGACAGGGGCGCGGCTGGGGCCAACGTCCTGACTTTC
CASSPRDRGAAGANVLTF
>TRBD1|NA|TRBV7-6|TRBJ2-7
TGTGCCAGCAGCTTATCCCCCACAGGGGTCAGCTCCTACGAGCAGTACTTC
CASSLSPTGVSSYEQYF
>NA|NA|TRBV7-2|TRBJ1-2
TGTGCCAGCAGCTTAGTGGGAATTGGCTACACCTTC
CASSLVGIGYTF
>NA|many|TRBV5-1|TRBJ2-1
TGCGCCAGCAGCTTGAACTGGGGGGCGACCTACAATGAGCAGTTCTTC
CASSLNWGATYNEQFF
>NA|NA|TRBV7-9|TRBJ1-6
TGTGCCAGCAGCACAGGCAGGGCTGGTAATTCACCCCTCCACTTT
CASSTGRAGNSPLHF
>NA|many|TRBV7-3|TRBJ1-2
TGTGCCAGCAGCGATGGGGACGGCCTCTATGGCTACACCTTC
CASSDGDGLYGYTF
>NA|many|TRBV12-3/TRBV12-4|TRBJ1-2
TGTGCCAGCAGTTTACGGTCCCGCTACACCTTC
CASSLRSRYTF
>NA|many|TRBV29-1|TRBJ1-6
TGCAGCGTAAAGGTAGTCGGGGGGAATTCACCCCTCCACTTT
CSVKVVGGNSPLHF
>NA|many|TRBV12-3/TRBV12-4|TRBJ1-2
TGTGCCAGCAGTTCTCGACAGCTGCTCTATGGCTACACCTTC
CASSSRQLLYGYTF
>NA|many|TRBV27|TRBJ1-2
TGTGCCAGCAGTCGAGCGGGCTATGGCTACACCTTC
CASSRAGYGYTF